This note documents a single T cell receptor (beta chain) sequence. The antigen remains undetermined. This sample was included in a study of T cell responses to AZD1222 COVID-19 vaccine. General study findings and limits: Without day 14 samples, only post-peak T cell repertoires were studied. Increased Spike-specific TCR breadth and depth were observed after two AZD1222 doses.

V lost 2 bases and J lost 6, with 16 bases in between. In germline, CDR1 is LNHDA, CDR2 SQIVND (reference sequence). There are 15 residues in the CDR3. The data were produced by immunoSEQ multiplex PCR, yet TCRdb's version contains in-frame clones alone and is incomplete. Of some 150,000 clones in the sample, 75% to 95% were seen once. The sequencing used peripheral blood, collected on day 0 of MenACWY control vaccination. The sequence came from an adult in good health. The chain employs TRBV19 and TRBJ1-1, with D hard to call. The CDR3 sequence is CASSILRQADSEAFF. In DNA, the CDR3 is TGTGCCAGTAGTATATTGCGCCAGGCTGATTCTGAAGCTTTCTTT. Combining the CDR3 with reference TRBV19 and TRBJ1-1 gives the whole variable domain DGGITQSPKYLFRKEGQNVTLSCEQNLNHDAMYWYRQDPGQGLRLIYYSQIVNDFQKGDIAEGYSVSREKKESFPLTVTSAQKNPTAFYLCASSILRQADSEAFFGQGTRLTVV.